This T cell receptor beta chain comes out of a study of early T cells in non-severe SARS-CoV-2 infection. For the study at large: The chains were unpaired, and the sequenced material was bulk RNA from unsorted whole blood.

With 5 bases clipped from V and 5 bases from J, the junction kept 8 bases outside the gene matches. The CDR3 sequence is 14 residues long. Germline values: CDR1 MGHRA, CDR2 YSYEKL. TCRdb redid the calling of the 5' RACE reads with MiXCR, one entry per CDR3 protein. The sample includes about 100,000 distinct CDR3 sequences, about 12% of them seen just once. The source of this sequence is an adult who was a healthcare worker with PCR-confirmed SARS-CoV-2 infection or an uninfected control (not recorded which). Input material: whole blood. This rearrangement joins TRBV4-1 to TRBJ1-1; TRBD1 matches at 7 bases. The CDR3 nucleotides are TGCGCCAGCAGCACTAGACAGGGTCAAACTGAAGCTTTCTTT. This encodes CASSTRQGQTEAFF.